This TCR beta chain was retrieved from a study of regulatory T cells in long-lasting Graves disease. Study results and caveats: Newly diagnosed patients shared 750 to 1,000 public clonotypes; persistent patients shared more than 2,500. Samples came from peripheral blood alone, without thyroid tissue.

Germline CDR1 reads MGHDK; CDR2 reads SYGVNS. The CDR3 runs to 13 residues. V lost 5 bases and J 4 bases, leaving 11 bases between the germline ends. Noted time point: persistent/refractory GD, antithyroid drugs over 5 years with positive TRAb. The authors made the TCR library using RNA they extracted from PBMCs. Patients with Graves' disease were diagnosed by American Thyroid Association guidelines. As to this clonotype: No antigen is known for it.

HTBI primers from iRepertoire and Arm-PCR of CDR3 regions yielded the TCR beta libraries. TCRdb recomputed calls from the multiplex PCR reads with MiXCR, one row per CDR3 protein. The sample shows around 450,000 distinct CDR3 sequences, about a fifth of them seen only once. This clonotype was obtained from a female donor with Graves disease. The material sequenced was peripheral blood mononuclear cells (PBMCs), taken when the disease was refractory, from a patient treated with antithyroid drugs. The rearrangement links TRBV25-1 to TRBJ1-1; D gene unclear. CDR3 loop: CASSLNVGTEAFF. The CDR3 coding sequence is TGTGCCAGCAGTTTAAACGTGGGCACTGAAGCTTTCTTT. The full variable domain, its missing parts supplied by reference TRBV25-1 and TRBJ1-1, is EADIYQTPRYLVIGTGKKITLECSQTMGHDKMYWYQQDPGMELHLIHYSYGVNSTEKGDLSSESTVSRIRTEHFPLTLESARPSHTSQYLCASSLNVGTEAFFGQGTRLTVV.